This TCR beta chain was observed in a study of T cell changes during pregnancy in multiple sclerosis. Measured with immunoSEQ multiplex PCR; TCRdb has only the in-frame clones, and not every one. The profile shows 28,000 or so clones, roughly 90% of them singletons. The sample holds a few counts of this clone. Germline V lookup: CDR1 SGHDN, CDR2 FVKESK. J lost 3 bases, V lost 4 bases, and 6 bases had no gene match. The CDR3 has 15 residues. This material consisted of CD8+ T cells from peripheral blood mononuclear cells, taken in the second trimester of pregnancy. The receptor comes from a female donor with multiple sclerosis, enrolled in a pregnancy study. This chain connects TRBV14 to TRBJ1-1; TRBD1 agrees at 9 bases. CDR3 sequence (DNA): TGTGCCAGCAGCCCACAGGGGGCATTGTACACTGAAGCTTTCTTT. This translates into CASSPQGALYTEAFF.